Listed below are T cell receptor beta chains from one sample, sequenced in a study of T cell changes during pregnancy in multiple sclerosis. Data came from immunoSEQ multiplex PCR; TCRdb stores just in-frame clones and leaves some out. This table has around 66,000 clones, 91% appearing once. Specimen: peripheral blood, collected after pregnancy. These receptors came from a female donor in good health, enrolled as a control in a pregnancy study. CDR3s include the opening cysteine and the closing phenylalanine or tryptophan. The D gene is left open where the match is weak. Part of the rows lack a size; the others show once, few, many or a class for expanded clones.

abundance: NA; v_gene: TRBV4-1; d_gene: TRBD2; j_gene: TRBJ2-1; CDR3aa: CASSQGGGRNEQFF; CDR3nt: TGCGCCAGCAGCCAAGGCGGGGGACGGAATGAGCAGTTCTTC
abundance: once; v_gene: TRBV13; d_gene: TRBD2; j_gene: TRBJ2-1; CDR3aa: CASSIPGTSGGQAQFF; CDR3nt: TGTGCCAGCAGCATTCCCGGGACTAGCGGGGGGCAGGCCCAGTTCTTC
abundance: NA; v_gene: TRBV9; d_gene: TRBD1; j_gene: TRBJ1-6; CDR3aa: CASSFRTGDSPLHF; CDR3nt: TGTGCCAGCAGCTTTCGGACAGGGGATTCACCCCTCCACTTT
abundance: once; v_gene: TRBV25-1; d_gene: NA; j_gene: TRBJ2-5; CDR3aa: CASSGTSGVGTQYF; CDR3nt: TGTGCCAGCAGTGGGACAAGTGGGGTTGGGACCCAGTACTTC
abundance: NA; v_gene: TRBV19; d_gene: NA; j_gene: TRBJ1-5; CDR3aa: CASSIAGSRSNQPQHF; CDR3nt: TGTGCCAGTAGTATAGCAGGGTCAAGGAGCAATCAGCCCCAGCATTTT
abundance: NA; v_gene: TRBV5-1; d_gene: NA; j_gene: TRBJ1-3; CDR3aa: CASRPGPGDTIYF; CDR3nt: TGCGCCAGCAGACCCGGGCCGGGGGACACCATATATTTT
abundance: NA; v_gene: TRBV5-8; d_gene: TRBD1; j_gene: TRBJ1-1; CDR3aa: CASSPRTGGTEAFF; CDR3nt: TGTGCCAGCAGCCCCCGGACAGGGGGCACTGAAGCTTTCTTT
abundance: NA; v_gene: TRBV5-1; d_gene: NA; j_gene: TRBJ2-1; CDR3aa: CASSLVWGRDEQFF; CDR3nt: TGCGCCAGCAGCTTGGTGTGGGGCCGGGATGAGCAGTTCTTC
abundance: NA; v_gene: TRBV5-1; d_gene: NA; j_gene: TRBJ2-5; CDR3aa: CASSTEGETQYF; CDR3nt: TGCGCCAGTAGCACAGAGGGAGAGACCCAGTACTTC
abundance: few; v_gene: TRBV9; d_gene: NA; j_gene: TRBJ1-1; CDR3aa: CASSLSLGAEAFF; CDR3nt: TGTGCCAGCAGCCTCTCGTTAGGGGCTGAAGCTTTCTTT